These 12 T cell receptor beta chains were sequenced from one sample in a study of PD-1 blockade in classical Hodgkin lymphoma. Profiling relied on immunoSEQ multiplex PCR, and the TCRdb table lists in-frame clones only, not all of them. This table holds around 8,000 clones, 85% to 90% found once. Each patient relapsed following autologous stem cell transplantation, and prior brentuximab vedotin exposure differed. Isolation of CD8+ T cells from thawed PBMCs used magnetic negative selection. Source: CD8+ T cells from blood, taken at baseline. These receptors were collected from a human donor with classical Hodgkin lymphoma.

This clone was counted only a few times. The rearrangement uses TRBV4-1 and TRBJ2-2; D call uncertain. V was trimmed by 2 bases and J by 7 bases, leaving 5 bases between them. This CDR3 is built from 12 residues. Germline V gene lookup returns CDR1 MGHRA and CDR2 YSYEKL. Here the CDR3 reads CASSQIDGELFF. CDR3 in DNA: TGCGCCAGCAGCCAAATAGACGGGGAGCTGTTTTTT.

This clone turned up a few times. The CDR3 loop reads CASASGRGDTQYF. The CDR3 DNA sequence: TGTGCCAGCGCTAGCGGGAGGGGAGATACGCAGTATTTT. V usage is TRBV6-5 and J usage is TRBJ2-3, with 12 bases identical to TRBD2. After removal of 8 bases from V and 5 bases from J, the junction contained 2 bases not matched to a gene. The CDR3 runs 13 residues. Germline values: CDR1 MNHEY, CDR2 SVGAGI.

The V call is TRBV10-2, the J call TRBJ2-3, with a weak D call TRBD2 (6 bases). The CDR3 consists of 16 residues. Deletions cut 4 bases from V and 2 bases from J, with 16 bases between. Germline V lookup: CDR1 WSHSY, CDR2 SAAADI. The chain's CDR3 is CASSGGTWETTDTQYF. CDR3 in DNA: TGCGCCAGCAGTGGCGGGACCTGGGAGACCACAGATACGCAGTATTTT.

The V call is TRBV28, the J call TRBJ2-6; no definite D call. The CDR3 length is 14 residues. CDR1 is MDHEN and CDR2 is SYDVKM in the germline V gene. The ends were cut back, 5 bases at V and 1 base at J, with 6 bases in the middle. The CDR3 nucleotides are TGTGCCAGCAGTGCCCATTCTGGGGCCAACGTCCTGACTTTC. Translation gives CASSAHSGANVLTF.

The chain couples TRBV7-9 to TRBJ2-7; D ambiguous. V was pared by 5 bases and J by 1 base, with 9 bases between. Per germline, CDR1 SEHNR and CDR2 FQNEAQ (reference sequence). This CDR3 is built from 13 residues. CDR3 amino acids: CASSPRTSYEQYF. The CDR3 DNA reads TGTGCCAGCAGCCCCCGTACGTCCTACGAGCAGTACTTC.

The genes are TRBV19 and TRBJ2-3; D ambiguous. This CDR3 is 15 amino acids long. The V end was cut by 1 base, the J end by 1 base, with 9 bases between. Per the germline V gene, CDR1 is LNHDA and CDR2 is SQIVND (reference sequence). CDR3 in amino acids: CASSIAHIGTDTQYF. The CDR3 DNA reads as TGTGCCAGTAGTATAGCGCACATAGGCACAGATACGCAGTATTTT.

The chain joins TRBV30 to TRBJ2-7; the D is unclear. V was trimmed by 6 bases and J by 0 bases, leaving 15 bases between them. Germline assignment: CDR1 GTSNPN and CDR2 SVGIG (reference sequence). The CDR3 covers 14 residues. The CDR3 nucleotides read TGTGCCTGTAACCCTTTTGGCAGCTCCTACGAGCAGTACTTC. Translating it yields CACNPFGSSYEQYF.

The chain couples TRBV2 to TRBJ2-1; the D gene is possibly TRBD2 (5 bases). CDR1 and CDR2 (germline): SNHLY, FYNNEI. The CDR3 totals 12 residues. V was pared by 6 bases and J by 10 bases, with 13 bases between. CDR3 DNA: TGTGCCAGCAGGGAGGAGATGGGGGAGCAGTTCTTC. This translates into CASREEMGEQFF.

In DNA form, the CDR3 reads TGTGCCAGCAGCTTCCAGTACACAATTCGCACTGAAGCTTTCTTT. Amino acid sequence: CASSFQYTIRTEAFF. The chain is built from TRBV21-1 and TRBJ1-1; the listed D gene, TRBD1, was not tested against the DNA. TRBV21-1 is a known pseudogene. This CDR3 contains 15 residues.

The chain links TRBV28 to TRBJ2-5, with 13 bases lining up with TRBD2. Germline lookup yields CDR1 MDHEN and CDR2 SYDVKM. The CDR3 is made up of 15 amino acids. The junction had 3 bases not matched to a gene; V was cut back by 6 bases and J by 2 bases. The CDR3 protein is CASSPLAGGQETQYF. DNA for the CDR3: TGTGCCAGCAGCCCACTAGCGGGAGGGCAAGAGACCCAGTACTTC.

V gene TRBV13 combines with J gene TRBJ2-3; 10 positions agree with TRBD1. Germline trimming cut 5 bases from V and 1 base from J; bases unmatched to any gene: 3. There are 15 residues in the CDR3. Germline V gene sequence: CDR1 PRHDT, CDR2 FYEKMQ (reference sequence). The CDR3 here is CASSPGQGGTDTQYF. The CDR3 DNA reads TGTGCCAGCAGCCCCGGACAGGGGGGCACAGATACGCAGTATTTT.

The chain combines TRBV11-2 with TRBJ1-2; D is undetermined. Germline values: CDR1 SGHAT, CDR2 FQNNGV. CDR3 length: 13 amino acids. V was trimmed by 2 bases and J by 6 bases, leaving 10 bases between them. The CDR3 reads CASSLWGVDGYTF. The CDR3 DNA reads TGTGCCAGCAGCTTATGGGGAGTGGATGGCTACACCTTC.